The rows below give T cell receptor beta chains drawn from one sample of a study of human T cells and chemical hapten exposure. From the RACE reads, TCRdb called clonotypes with MiXCR, one entry per CDR3 protein. The top ten hold roughly 2.3% of the sample, which has tens of thousands of distinct CDR3 sequences, about an eighth seen once. Sample: whole blood, taken in connection with sensitization to the hapten diphenylcyclopropenone (DPC). Source of these receptors: a man between 25 and 39 years old with alopecia areata. Some clones in this sample may be carry-over from other donors' samples. Both conserved end residues are part of each CDR3. A D gene is named only where the DNA matches it firmly. A row's size may be missing; if present it is once, few, many or a size class.

d_call	v_call	j_call	clone_size	cdr3_nt	cdr3_aa
.	TRBV11-2	TRBJ2-1	many	TGTGCCAGCAGACCCGTCCTAGCGAGAACCTACAATGAGCAGTTCTTC	CASRPVLARTYNEQFF
TRBD1	TRBV2	TRBJ1-1	.	TGTGCCAGCATTATTTACAGGGGGCGGACTGAAGCTTTCTTT	CASIIYRGRTEAFF
TRBD1	TRBV12-3/TRBV12-4	TRBJ2-7	few	TGTGCCAGCAGTAGCGCACCGGGACAGGGCTCCTACGAGCAGTACTTC	CASSSAPGQGSYEQYF
.	TRBV9	TRBJ2-7	few	TGTGCCAGCAGCGGGGGGACCTCCTACGAGCAGTACTTC	CASSGGTSYEQYF
.	TRBV7-6	TRBJ2-1	few	TGTGCCAGCAGCTTACAGGGACGCCTGGGTGAGCAGTTCTTC	CASSLQGRLGEQFF
.	TRBV4-1	TRBJ1-1	few	TGCGCCAGCAGCCATGTGTGGGGGGGTAACACTGAAGCTTTCTTT	CASSHVWGGNTEAFF
.	TRBV6-5	TRBJ2-6	many	TGTGCCAGCAGTTACGGGGTCTCTGGGGCCAACGTCCTGACTTTC	CASSYGVSGANVLTF
.	TRBV7-9	TRBJ1-1	few	TGTGCCAGCAGCTTACTTGGCCTGACCGCTGAAGCTTTCTTT	CASSLLGLTAEAFF
.	TRBV12-3/TRBV12-4	TRBJ2-2	.	TGTGCCAGCAGCCCATCCATGAAGGGTAACACCGGGGAGCTGTTTTTT	CASSPSMKGNTGELFF
.	TRBV13	TRBJ2-4	many	TGTGCCAGCAGCCTCCGGGACCTCTACATTCAGTACTTC	CASSLRDLYIQYF